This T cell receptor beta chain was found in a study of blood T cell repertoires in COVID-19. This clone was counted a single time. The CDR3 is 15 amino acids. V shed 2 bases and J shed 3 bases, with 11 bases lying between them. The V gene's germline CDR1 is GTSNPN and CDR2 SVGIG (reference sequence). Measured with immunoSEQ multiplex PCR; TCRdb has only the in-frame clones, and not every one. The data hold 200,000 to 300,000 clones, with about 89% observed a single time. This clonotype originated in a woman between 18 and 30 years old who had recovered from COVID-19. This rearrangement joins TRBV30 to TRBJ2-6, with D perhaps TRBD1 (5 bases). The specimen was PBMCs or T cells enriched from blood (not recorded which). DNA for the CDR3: TGTGCCTGGAGTTCGCAAGGGGATGGGGCCAACGTCCTGACTTTC. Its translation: CAWSSQGDGANVLTF.